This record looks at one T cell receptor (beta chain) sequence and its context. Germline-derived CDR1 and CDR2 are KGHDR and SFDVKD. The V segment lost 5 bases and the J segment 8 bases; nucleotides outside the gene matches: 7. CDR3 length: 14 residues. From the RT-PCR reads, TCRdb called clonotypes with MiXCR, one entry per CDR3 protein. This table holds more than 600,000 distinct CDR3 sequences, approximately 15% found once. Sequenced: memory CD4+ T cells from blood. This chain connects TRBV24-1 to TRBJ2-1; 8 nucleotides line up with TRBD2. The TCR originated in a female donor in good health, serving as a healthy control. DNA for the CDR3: TGTGCCACCAGTGTCAGCGGGAGCTCCGATGAGCAGTTCTTC. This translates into CATSVSGSSDEQFF.